The following is a T cell receptor (beta chain) sequence with its context. Its antigen target is currently unknown. Base qualities are not at hand, and no much larger clone is one base apart. CDR1 and CDR2, looked up from the germline V gene, are SGHTA and FQGTGA. V gives up 4 bases and J gives up 7 bases, and the segment between their germline ends measures 11 bases. From the cysteine up to the phenylalanine, the CDR3 has a length of 13 residues. Only the CDR3 DNA stays, 39 bases, in frame from base 1. The meaning of the sample's time point label: about 28 days (+/-7) after the second vaccine dose. Interpreted using the paper, the treatment or condition label stands for: meningococcal conjugate vaccine given as trial control. The vaccinee samples were drawn from two UK trials, COV001 and COV002, one of which was a single-blind randomized controlled phase 2/3 trial testing AZD1222 (ChAdOx1 nCoV-19) in healthy adults. For TCRbeta chain sequencing, PBMC samples were collected from trial participants at day 0 and at day 28 after the second dose.

The source of the sample is a study of T cell responses to AZD1222 COVID-19 vaccine (dated by TCRdb to the early 2020s). For the study in its entirety: A total of just over 230 trial participants underwent TCR sequencing, of whom nearly 210 had received two doses of AZD1222 and some 25 had received two doses of the MenACWY control vaccine. Trial participants were enrolled by age into 18-55, 56-69 and 70-plus year subgroups, with around 140, 26 and 57 TCR-sequenced participants respectively.

The CDR3 regions of human TCRbeta chains were analyzed by immunosequencing. In the original analysis: TCRs in the repertoires were matched against a reference library of SARS-CoV-2-specific TCRs that had been generated with the MIRA antigen-specificity platform. Breadth was defined as the fraction of unique TCRs that were SARS-CoV-2-associated. Depth was defined as the fraction of total T cells that were SARS-CoV-2-associated. Using the MIRA data, each spike-specific TCR was mapped to the spike region that the TCR reacts to and placed in a CD4 or CD8 class. Log10-transformed breadth and depth values were compared by one-way ANOVA with Sidak's multiple comparisons tests. The clones in this table, taken by TCRdb from immuneACCESS, are in-frame only. Not every clone is retained; where verified, under half of the shortfall comes from an unresolved V gene, and the cause of the rest is unknown. That table furnishes V, J and clone size, whereas the DNA furnished D and trimming. For this sample the table gives approximately 180,000 clones, of which 80% to 90% were detected only once. The ten top clones hold roughly 4% of the sample.

Study-wide conclusions, independent of this receptor: Reportedly, almost half of the unique spike-specific TCRs recognized epitopes lying outside the regions that are mutated in the B.1.351 and B.1.1.7 variants. After two AZD1222 doses, both the breadth and the depth of spike-specific TCRs were significantly higher than at day 0 and than in MenACWY recipients. In the small 56-69-year group, the increase in depth fell short of significance, most likely because of low power. Because no day 14 peak-response samples were available, the repertoires could be characterized only after the peak T cell response. Conclusions about previously exposed vaccinees are limited, since just five to seven AZD1222 recipients were seropositive for SARS-CoV-2 at baseline. Participants were mostly white British, with more females than males. The authors suggested clonal diversity may have been underestimated. The vaccine-associated CD4 TCRs covered the entire spike protein, and the dominant responses fell in regions 160-218 and 743-854.

The sequence joins TRBV7-3 to TRBJ1-5, with TRBD1 tentatively as D gene (5 bases match). The receptor's source is an adult who received the MenACWY meningococcal vaccine as a control. The input for sequencing was peripheral blood, taken 28 days after the second dose of the MenACWY control vaccine. The CDR3 protein is CASSSNSGQPQHF. The sequenced DNA: TGTGCCAGCAGCTCCAATTCAGGGCAGCCCCAGCATTTT.